This T cell receptor beta chain was recorded in a study of breast tumors, draining lymph nodes, adjacent tissues. This CDR3 has 13 amino acids. CDR1 and CDR2 from the germline V gene are SQVTM and ANQGSEA. TCRdb processed the multiplex PCR reads anew with MiXCR; each CDR3 protein has one entry. Of more than 15,000 distinct CDR3 sequences in the sample, roughly 60% were seen once. In the case of this clonotype: A read error may produce the germline difference seen at one junction end.

Sequencing input: tumor-adjacent breast tissue. This clonotype was obtained from a female donor with breast cancer. Some clones in this sample may be carry-over from other donors' samples. This chain uses TRBV29-1 with TRBJ2-1, with D unresolved. CDR3 in amino acids: CSGGGDGNNEQSF. The CDR3, as DNA: TGCAGCGGCGGTGGGGATGGGAACAATGAGCAGTCCTTC.